One and the same sample provided the 10 T cell receptor beta chains below, sequenced in a study of blood T cell repertoires in COVID-19. Measured with immunoSEQ multiplex PCR; TCRdb has only the in-frame clones, and not every one. The repertoire holds about 190,000 clones, with approximately 85% as singletons. Sequenced input: PBMCs or T cells enriched from blood (not recorded which). Source of these receptors: a man in his forties with acute COVID-19.

The chain employs TRBV6-5 and TRBJ2-7; 10 bases line up with TRBD1. Germline V gene data show CDR1 as MNHEY and CDR2 as SVGAGI. J gave up 5 bases and V 8 bases, and 9 bases lay outside the gene matches. The length of the CDR3 is 14 residues. CDR3 sequence: CASADRDRGDEQYF. CDR3 sequence (DNA): TGTGCCAGCGCCGACCGGGACAGGGGTGACGAGCAGTACTTC.

The sample holds one count of this clone. This chain's CDR3 is CASSIQSTDTQYF. CDR3 bases: TGTGCCAGCAGTATACAGAGCACAGATACGCAGTATTTT. The chain joins TRBV12-3 or TRBV12-4 to TRBJ2-3; D is uncertain. V lost 5 bases and J lost 0, with 6 bases in between. The CDR3 spans 13 residues.

This clone was observed once. The chain links TRBV7-6 to TRBJ1-4, with 10 bases identical to TRBD1. V lost 4 bases, J lost 8 bases, and 7 bases stayed unmatched. CDR3 length: 15 amino acids. Germline lookup yields CDR1 SGHVS and CDR2 FNYEAQ. The CDR3, as DNA: TGTGCCAGCAGCTCCCGGACAGGGGGGGAGGAAAAACTGTTTTTT. Its translation is CASSSRTGGEEKLFF.

This chain links TRBV7-9 with TRBJ1-2, with 9 bases fitting TRBD1. Per the germline V gene, CDR1 is SEHNR and CDR2 is FQNEAQ (reference sequence). Trimming at V came to 5 bases and at J to 8 bases, leaving 3 bases not matched to a gene. The CDR3 has 12 residues. The CDR3 bases are TGTGCCAGCAGCGTAACAGGGGGCGGCTACACCTTC. This codes for CASSVTGGGYTF.

The chain combines TRBV5-6 with TRBJ1-4, with TRBD1 matching 7 bases. This CDR3 is built from 17 residues. The germline gives CDR1 SGHDT, CDR2 YYEEEE. After removal of 3 bases from V and 2 bases from J, the junction contained 10 bases not matched to a gene. The CDR3 protein is CASSSMTGIGTNEKLFF. CDR3 DNA sequence: TGTGCCAGCAGCTCGATGACAGGGATAGGGACTAATGAAAAACTGTTTTTT.

V gene TRBV19 combines with J gene TRBJ2-2; 8 bases align to TRBD2. The length of the CDR3 is 14 residues. Germline V CDR1 and CDR2: LNHDA, SQIVND (reference sequence). V was clipped by 3 bases and J by 7 bases; unmatched bases: 4. The CDR3 region is CASSIGGAVGELFF. CDR3 sequence (DNA): TGTGCCAGTAGTATCGGGGGGGCCGTCGGGGAGCTGTTTTTT.

The V call is TRBV9, the J call TRBJ1-6; D remains ambiguous. Trimming pared 0 bases from V and 8 bases from J, leaving 6 bases between. The germline gives CDR1 SGDLS, CDR2 YYNGEE. The CDR3 totals 13 residues. The CDR3 DNA follows: TGTGCCAGCAGCGTAGACAACGATTCACCCCTCCACTTT. Protein sequence: CASSVDNDSPLHF.

The V and J genes are TRBV13 and TRBJ1-2, with 7 positions matching TRBD1. Trimming at V came to 1 base and at J to 3 bases, leaving 5 bases not matched to a gene. The CDR3 covers 15 residues. CDR1 and CDR2 (germline): PRHDT, FYEKMQ (reference sequence). The CDR3 protein is CASSLETGNYYGYTF. In nucleotides, the CDR3 is TGTGCCAGCAGCTTAGAGACAGGGAATTACTATGGCTACACCTTC.

This clone was picked up a small number of times. V is TRBV24-1 and J is TRBJ2-7; D gene uncertain. This CDR3 has 13 amino acids. Germline V CDR1 and CDR2: KGHDR, SFDVKD. V dropped 2 bases and J dropped 4 bases, with 8 bases sitting between them. As DNA, the CDR3 is TGTGCCACCAGTGATTCGAACAGTTACGAGCAGTACTTC. Encoded protein: CATSDSNSYEQYF.

There are a few counts of this clone. V is TRBV30 and J is TRBJ1-5, with 7 bases identical to TRBD1. From germline, CDR1 is GTSNPN and CDR2 SVGIG (reference sequence). The CDR3 extends over 14 amino acids. V lost 1 base, J lost 4 bases, and 4 bases stayed unmatched. This chain's CDR3 is CAWSAGTANQPQHF. The CDR3 DNA follows: TGTGCCTGGAGTGCCGGGACAGCAAATCAGCCCCAGCATTTT.